This TCR beta chain emerged from a study of shared clonotypes between healthy human individuals. Trimming shortened V by 4 bases and J by 7 bases, and 8 bases separated the two germline ends. CDR1 and CDR2 from the germline V gene are MDHEN and SYDVKM. This CDR3 is 12 amino acids long. A note on this clone: The antigen is undetermined.

Profiling relied on immunoSEQ multiplex PCR, and the TCRdb table lists in-frame clones only, not all of them. The sample contains around 1.5 million clones, 98% of which appear only once. Study outcomes and limitations: Sampling used blood alone; tissue repertoires probably differ. Researchers found naive subsets generally carried larger estimated richness than memory subsets.

The sequence derives from a man aged 25 to 40 in good health. This rearrangement joins TRBV28 to TRBJ2-1; tentative D call: TRBD1 (6 bases). The sequenced sample was naive CD4+ T cells sorted from blood. Subset given: CD45RA+ positively selected. The CDR3 DNA is TGTGCCAGCAGTTCCCAGGGGAATGAGCAGTTCTTC. Protein: CASSSQGNEQFF.